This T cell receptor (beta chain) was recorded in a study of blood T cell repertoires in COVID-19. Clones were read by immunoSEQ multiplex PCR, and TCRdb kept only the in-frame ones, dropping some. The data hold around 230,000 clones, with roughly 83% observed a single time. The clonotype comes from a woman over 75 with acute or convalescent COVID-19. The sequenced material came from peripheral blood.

The CDR3 reads CASSQDALGGLRAFF. CDR3 sequence (DNA): TGTGCCAGCAGCCAAGATGCCCTTGGAGGGCTTAGAGCTTTCTTT. The chain uses TRBV3-1 (or the pseudogene TRBV3-2) and TRBJ1-1, with D hard to call. V was shortened by 0 bases and J by 10 bases, with 18 bases between the two germline ends. The CDR3 totals 15 residues. Germline V gene lookup returns CDR1 LGHDT and CDR2 YNNKEL (reference sequence).